The clone carrying this TCR beta chain was detected a few times. Assay used: immunoSEQ multiplex PCR; TCRdb lists only in-frame clones, some missing. The table lists around 70,000 clones, around 90% of them singletons. The data were taken from a study of control samples from healthy donors and cancer patients. Germline CDR1 and CDR2: SNHLY and FYNNEI. The CDR3 has 16 amino acids. J lost 5 bases, V lost 4 bases, and 12 bases had no gene match. This chain uses TRBV2 with TRBJ2-7; TRBD1 aligns across 9 bases. Material for sequencing was PBMCs. The sequence derives from a woman between 45 and 60 years old with colorectal cancer. The CDR3 region has the DNA TGTGCCAGCAGTGGGAACTTACAGGGGGCAAGCCACGAGCAGTACGTC. It encodes CASSGNLQGASHEQYV.